Below, one TCR beta chain is given with its context. This sample is drawn from a study of blood T cell repertoires in COVID-19. Whole-study context: Samples representing acute and convalescent COVID-19 were sourced from the United States, Italy and Spain. The analysed material was cDNA or gDNA that came from T cells, B-cell-depleted T cells, or PBMCs.

This CDR3 has 13 amino acids. The germline V gene has CDR1 MDHEN and CDR2 SYDVKM. V gave up 7 bases and J gave up 5 bases; unmatched junction bases: 7. Here immunoSEQ multiplex PCR was the method, and the copy in TCRdb shows in-frame clones only, minus some. The sample yields 210,000 or so clones, around 79% seen once. The V call is TRBV28, the J call TRBJ2-7; 8 nucleotides match TRBD1. Sample: peripheral blood. The receptor was isolated from a man aged 45-65 years who had recovered from COVID-19. CDR3 DNA sequence: TGTGCCAGCATCCCCGGACAGGGTCACGAGCAGTACTTC. Amino acids: CASIPGQGHEQYF.